These 11 T cell receptor beta chains came from one sample sequenced in a study of shared clonotypes between healthy human individuals. Profiling relied on immunoSEQ multiplex PCR, and the TCRdb table lists in-frame clones only, not all of them. The repertoire holds about 730,000 clones, with approximately 77% as singletons. Material: memory CD4+ T cells sorted from blood. The subset here: CD45RA-negative fraction. The receptors stem from a woman under 40 in good health.

This chain joins TRBV4-1 and TRBJ1-3, with D maybe TRBD1 (5 bases). V lost 0 bases and J 1 base, leaving 13 bases between the germline ends. CDR1 MGHRA and CDR2 YSYEKL come from the germline V gene. CDR3 length equals 17 residues. The CDR3 here is CASSQDPRGASGNTIYF. The CDR3 DNA reads TGCGCCAGCAGCCAAGATCCCCGGGGCGCTTCTGGAAACACCATATATTTT.

This clone was counted only a few times. This chain joins TRBV11-3 and TRBJ2-7; D not certain. This CDR3 has 9 residues. The germline V gene encodes CDR1 SGHNT and CDR2 YENEEA. Trimming stripped 6 bases from V and 7 bases from J, with 4 bases between. CDR3 in DNA: TGTGCCAGCAGTAGGGAGCAGTACTTC. Protein product: CASSREQYF.

The gene calls are TRBV5-4 and TRBJ2-5; D might be TRBD2 (6 bases). In germline, CDR1 is SGHNT, CDR2 YYREEE (reference sequence). The CDR3 has 13 residues. The ends were cut back, 3 bases at V and 1 base at J, with 7 bases in the middle. The CDR3 nucleotides read TGTGCCAGCAGCTGGGACTTCCAAGAGACCCAGTACTTC. It specifies CASSWDFQETQYF.

The gene calls are TRBV28 and TRBJ1-2; 8 positions agree with TRBD1. CDR3 length equals 15 residues. With 5 bases clipped from V and 6 bases from J, the junction kept 11 bases outside the gene matches. The germline gives CDR1 MDHEN, CDR2 SYDVKM. This CDR3 reads CASSARQGFVNGYTF. The CDR3 DNA is TGTGCCAGCAGTGCGAGACAGGGGTTTGTGAATGGCTACACCTTC.

CDR3 nucleotides: TGTGCCAGCAGTTACCCCCAGCGGGGGTATTACGAGCAGTACTTC. Its translation: CASSYPQRGYYEQYF. The chain couples TRBV6-6 to TRBJ2-7; 8 bases match TRBD2. V shed 2 bases and J 4 bases; nucleotides not matched to a gene: 7. In germline, CDR1 is MNHNY, CDR2 SVGAGI (reference sequence). This CDR3 region has 15 residues.

This chain links TRBV5-1 with TRBJ2-1, with D perhaps assigned TRBD1 or TRBD2 (7 bases each). Germline-derived CDR1 and CDR2 are SGHRS and YFSETQ. There are 16 residues in the CDR3. V lost 4 bases, J lost 6 bases, and 20 bases lay in between. In DNA form, the CDR3 reads TGCGCCAGCAGCCACAGGGGAGGGCCCGGGCTCAATGAGCAGTTCTTC. Protein: CASSHRGGPGLNEQFF.

Details on this clone: This CDR3 is also generated by other DNA sequences in the sample. The rearrangement joins TRBV2 to TRBJ2-5; D is unresolved. This CDR3 has 11 amino acids. V lost 1 base and J lost 5, with 2 bases in between. From germline, CDR1 is SNHLY and CDR2 FYNNEI. In DNA, the CDR3 is TGTGCCAGCAGTGAAGAGGAGACCCAGTACTTC. Residues: CASSEEETQYF. Together with reference TRBV2 and TRBJ2-5, the CDR3 gives the full variable domain: EPEVTQTPSHQVTQMGQEVILRCVPISNHLYFYWYRQILGQKVEFLVSFYNNEISEKSEIFDDQFSVERPDGSNFTLKIRSTKLEDSAMYFCASSEEETQYFGPGTRLLVL.

This chain connects TRBV9 to TRBJ1-3; 7 bases agree with TRBD1. CDR1 is SGDLS, CDR2 YYNGEE, per germline. V gave up 3 bases and J gave up 0 bases; unmatched junction bases: 9. The CDR3 is 17 residues long. The CDR3 region is CASSASATGPSGNTIYF. The CDR3 DNA reads TGTGCCAGCAGCGCCTCCGCGACAGGGCCCTCTGGAAACACCATATATTTT.

The genes are TRBV5-4 and TRBJ2-2; a weak D match, TRBD1 (6 bases). V lost 4 bases and J 1 base, leaving 8 bases between the germline ends. This CDR3 is built from 14 residues. The germline CDR1 and CDR2 sequences are SGHNT and YYREEE (reference sequence). The CDR3 bases are TGTGCCAGCAGCCCGACAGGGAACACCGGGGAGCTGTTTTTT. This translates into CASSPTGNTGELFF.

The chain has TRBV5-5 and TRBJ1-4, with D maybe TRBD1 (5 bases). The CDR3 is 14 residues long. V shed 4 bases and J shed 7 bases, with 14 bases lying between them. The germline CDR1 and CDR2 sequences are SGHKS and YYEKEE (reference sequence). CDR3 DNA: TGTGCCAGCAGCCCGCAGGGATTGGGTGAAAAACTGTTTTTT. Its translation is CASSPQGLGEKLFF.

CDR3 nucleotides: TGTGCCAGCAGCCCTGGAGTGGGCAATCAGCCCCAGCATTTT. Protein sequence: CASSPGVGNQPQHF. The chain has TRBV7-8 and TRBJ1-5, with no clear D. Trimming took off 5 bases at V and 2 bases at J, with 10 bases between the two ends. The CDR3 has 14 amino acids. From germline, CDR1 is SGHVS and CDR2 FQNEAQ.